The rows below give T cell receptor beta chains drawn from one sample of a study of shared clonotypes between healthy human individuals. The table came from immunoSEQ multiplex PCR; TCRdb's copy has only in-frame clones and leaves some out. The sample lists roughly 2,000,000 clones, roughly 95% occurring once. The sequenced sample was naive CD8+ T cells sorted from blood. These receptor sequences come from a man younger than 35 in good health. Each CDR3 is given with its conserved first and last residue. D genes are given only for firm matches. Size is omitted from some rows. Given values are once, few, many or a class for expanded clones.

size	D	V	J	CDR3	DNA
.	TRBD1	TRBV11-2	TRBJ1-1	CASSQGQGAGTEAFF	TGTGCCAGCAGCCAGGGACAGGGGGCCGGCACTGAAGCTTTCTTT
.	.	TRBV7-9	TRBJ2-7	CASFSGPSYEQYF	TGTGCCAGCTTTTCGGGGCCGAGCTACGAGCAGTACTTC
.	.	TRBV4-1	TRBJ1-5	CASSQHRASNQPQHF	TGCGCCAGCAGCCAACACCGGGCCTCCAATCAGCCCCAGCATTTT
.	.	TRBV19	TRBJ2-7	CASSGQGHEQYF	TGTGCCAGCAGTGGGCAGGGCCACGAGCAGTACTTC
once	TRBD2	TRBV27	TRBJ2-1	CASSFVAGGRRRNNEQFF	TGTGCCAGCAGTTTCGTAGCGGGGGGCCGGCGAAGAAACAATGAGCAGTTCTTC
.	.	TRBV5-1	TRBJ1-1	CASSLGGDPSVTEAFF	TGCGCCAGCAGCTTGGGAGGGGACCCTTCGGTCACTGAAGCTTTCTTT
.	TRBD1	TRBV4-3	TRBJ2-2	CASSPGTGGTGELFF	TGCGCCAGCAGCCCCGGGACAGGGGGCACCGGGGAGCTGTTTTTT
few	TRBD1	TRBV9	TRBJ1-3	CASSVDGQGAGNTIYF	TGTGCCAGCAGCGTAGATGGACAGGGTGCTGGAAACACCATATATTTT
.	.	TRBV13	TRBJ2-5	CASSLRTDRPTETQYF	TGTGCCAGCAGCTTAAGGACAGACAGGCCCACGGAGACCCAGTACTTC
.	.	TRBV25-1	TRBJ1-1	CASSLEGDTEAFF	TGTGCCAGCAGTTTGGAAGGGGACACTGAAGCTTTCTTT
.	.	TRBV9	TRBJ1-1	CASGAGNTEAFF	TGTGCCAGCGGGGCAGGGAACACTGAAGCTTTCTTT
.	.	TRBV30	TRBJ2-1	CAWSVSGNEQFF	TGTGCCTGGAGTGTTTCCGGTAATGAGCAGTTCTTC
.	TRBD2	TRBV30	TRBJ2-1	CAWSVLLAGGYSYNEQFF	TGTGCCTGGAGTGTACTACTAGCGGGAGGCTATTCCTACAATGAGCAGTTCTTC
.	TRBD2	TRBV28	TRBJ2-5	CASSPVVAGGLQETQYF	TGTGCCAGCAGCCCCGTGGTAGCGGGAGGACTACAAGAGACCCAGTACTTC
.	TRBD1	TRBV4-1	TRBJ2-5	CASSPKSGQGRETQYF	TGCGCCAGCAGCCCCAAATCGGGACAGGGAAGGGAGACCCAGTACTTC
.	TRBD2	TRBV4-3	TRBJ2-5	CASSQDTGTTETQYF	TGCGCCAGCAGCCAAGATACTGGGACTACGGAGACCCAGTACTTC
.	.	TRBV10-2	TRBJ2-7	CASSEVSYEQYF	TGCGCCAGCAGTGAGGTCAGCTACGAGCAGTACTTC
.	.	TRBV30	TRBJ2-1	CAWEPERVNEQFF	TGTGCCTGGGAACCGGAGCGGGTCAATGAGCAGTTCTTC
.	.	TRBV5-5	TRBJ2-7	CASSLGSGAHYEQYF	TGTGCCAGCAGCTTGGGATCGGGGGCCCACTACGAGCAGTACTTC
.	.	TRBV29-1	TRBJ1-5	CSVSDSNQPQHF	TGCAGCGTGAGCGATAGCAATCAGCCCCAGCATTTT
.	.	TRBV10-1	TRBJ2-1	CASSDGYNEQFF	TGCGCCAGCAGCGACGGATACAATGAGCAGTTCTTC
once	.	TRBV25-1	TRBJ1-2	CASMGHGYTF	TGTGCCAGCATGGGTCATGGCTACACCTTC
.	TRBD1	TRBV5-1	TRBJ1-2	CASTPDRANYGYTF	TGCGCCAGCACCCCGGACAGGGCTAACTATGGCTACACCTTC
.	TRBD2	TRBV4-1	TRBJ2-3	CASSQALAGGSEDTQYF	TGCGCCAGCAGCCAAGCTCTGGCGGGAGGGAGTGAAGATACGCAGTATTTT
.	.	TRBV2	TRBJ2-1	CASSPQALSYNEQFF	TGTGCCAGCAGCCCTCAGGCCCTATCCTACAATGAGCAGTTCTTC
.	TRBD1	TRBV27	TRBJ2-7	CASGTGTGAYEQYF	TGTGCCAGCGGGACCGGGACAGGGGCCTACGAGCAGTACTTC
.	.	TRBV5-4	TRBJ2-2	CASSFPEELNTGELFF	TGTGCCAGCAGCTTCCCGGAGGAGCTGAACACCGGGGAGCTGTTTTTT
.	.	TRBV11-2	TRBJ2-7	CASSLGRAPYEQYF	TGTGCCAGCAGCTTAGGCAGGGCCCCGTACGAGCAGTACTTC
once	TRBD2	TRBV5-1	TRBJ2-5	CASRLYPGLAEETQYF	TGCGCCAGCAGGCTATACCCGGGACTAGCGGAAGAGACCCAGTACTTC
.	.	TRBV2	TRBJ2-7	CASIWENYEQYF	TGTGCCAGCATCTGGGAGAACTACGAGCAGTACTTC
.	.	TRBV11-2	TRBJ2-7	CASSLERERSYEQYF	TGTGCCAGCAGCTTAGAACGGGAGCGCTCCTACGAGCAGTACTTC
.	TRBD2	TRBV10-1	TRBJ2-3	CASSETGLAGGRDTDTQYF	TGCGCCAGCAGTGAAACAGGACTAGCGGGGGGGCGAGACACAGATACGCAGTATTTT
.	TRBD1	TRBV9	TRBJ2-2	CASSDGTGGDTGELFF	TGTGCCAGCAGCGATGGGACAGGGGGCGACACCGGGGAGCTGTTTTTT
.	.	TRBV6-5	TRBJ2-2	CASSYYYGTGELFF	TGTGCCAGCAGTTACTACTACGGCACCGGGGAGCTGTTTTTT
.	TRBD1	TRBV27	TRBJ1-2	CASSLLTGGDFYGYTF	TGTGCCAGCAGTTTATTAACAGGGGGAGACTTTTATGGCTACACCTTC
.	.	TRBV7-8	TRBJ1-3	CASARDPSTVSGNTIYF	TGTGCCAGCGCCCGGGATCCATCAACAGTCTCTGGAAACACCATATATTTT
.	TRBD1	TRBV29-1	TRBJ1-4	CSVGSGTGHEKLFF	TGCAGCGTTGGATCCGGGACAGGGCATGAAAAACTGTTTTTT
.	TRBD1	TRBV7-9	TRBJ2-3	CASSLRSGFGQGFADTQYF	TGTGCCAGCAGCTTAAGGTCGGGTTTCGGACAGGGGTTCGCAGATACGCAGTATTTT
.	.	TRBV5-1	TRBJ1-1	CASSLYQGNTEAFF	TGCGCCAGCAGCTTGTATCAGGGGAACACTGAAGCTTTCTTT
.	.	TRBV19	TRBJ1-1	CASCLVFGPLNTEAFF	TGTGCCAGTTGTCTGGTCTTCGGTCCCTTGAACACTGAAGCTTTCTTT
.	TRBD2	TRBV11-2	TRBJ2-3	CATNRGTSGTDTQYF	TGTGCCACCAACAGGGGGACTAGCGGCACAGATACGCAGTATTTT
once	TRBD2	TRBV5-8	TRBJ2-3	CASSPGLAGTDTQYF	TGTGCCAGCAGCCCGGGACTAGCGGGCACAGATACGCAGTATTTT
once	TRBD2	TRBV2	TRBJ2-7	CASSELAAVYEQYF	TGTGCCAGCAGTGAACTAGCGGCAGTCTACGAGCAGTACTTC
once	TRBD1	TRBV6-5	TRBJ2-7	CASSSSGTGTSYEQYF	TGTGCCAGCAGTTCCTCCGGGACAGGGACATCCTACGAGCAGTACTTC
.	TRBD1	TRBV7-9	TRBJ2-3	CASNTGTGATDTQYF	TGTGCCAGCAACACAGGGACAGGGGCCACAGATACGCAGTATTTT
.	.	TRBV4-3	TRBJ2-1	CASSQDWASLSSYNEQFF	TGCGCCAGCAGCCAAGATTGGGCTTCCTTAAGCTCCTACAATGAGCAGTTCTTC
.	.	TRBV7-9	TRBJ2-2	CASSPLDENTGELFF	TGTGCCAGCAGCCCCCTCGACGAGAACACCGGGGAGCTGTTTTTT